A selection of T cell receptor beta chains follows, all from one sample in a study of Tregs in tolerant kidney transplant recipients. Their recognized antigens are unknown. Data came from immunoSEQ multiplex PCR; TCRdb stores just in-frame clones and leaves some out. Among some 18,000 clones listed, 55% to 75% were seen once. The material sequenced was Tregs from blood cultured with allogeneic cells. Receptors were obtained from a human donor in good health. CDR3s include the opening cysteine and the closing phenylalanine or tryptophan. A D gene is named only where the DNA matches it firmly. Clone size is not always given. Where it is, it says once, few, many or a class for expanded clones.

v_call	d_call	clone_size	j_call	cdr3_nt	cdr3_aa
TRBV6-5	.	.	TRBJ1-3	TGTGCCAGCAGGAGCTCTGGAAACACCATATATTTT	CASRSSGNTIYF
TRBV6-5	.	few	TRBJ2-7	TGTGCCAGCAGTTACTCAGGGAGCGGAATCTACGAGCAGTACTTC	CASSYSGSGIYEQYF
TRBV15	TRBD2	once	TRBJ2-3	TGTGCCACCAGCTACCGACTAGCGGGGGGTTTGGATACGCAGTATTTT	CATSYRLAGGLDTQYF
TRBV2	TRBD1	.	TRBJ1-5	TGTGCCAGCAGTGACTGGACAGGGAATGGCAATCAGCCCCAGCATTTT	CASSDWTGNGNQPQHF
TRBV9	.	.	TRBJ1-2	TGTGCCAGCAGCCCATCCCCCGGGACAATCTATGGCTACACCTTC	CASSPSPGTIYGYTF
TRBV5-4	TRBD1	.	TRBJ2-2	TGTGCCAGCAGCCAAGATCGGACAGGGAACACCGGGGAGCTGTTTTTT	CASSQDRTGNTGELFF
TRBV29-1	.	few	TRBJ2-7	TGCAGCGTTGCTCAGGGGAGCTACGAGCAGTACTTC	CSVAQGSYEQYF
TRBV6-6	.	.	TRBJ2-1	TGTGCCAGCAGGGACCCCGGGACGGCCTACAATGAGCAGTTCTTC	CASRDPGTAYNEQFF
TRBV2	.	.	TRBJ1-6	TGTGCCAGCAGTGCCGGGGGGTTCCCTTATTTTCATTATAATTCACCCCTCCACTTT	CASSAGGFPYFHYNSPLHF
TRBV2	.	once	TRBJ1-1	TGTGCCAGCAAGGCCTTACAGGTGAACACTGAAGCTTTCTTT	CASKALQVNTEAFF
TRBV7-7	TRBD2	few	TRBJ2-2	TGTGCTAGCAGCAGACTAGCGGGGAACACCGGGGAGCTGTTTTTT	CASSRLAGNTGELFF
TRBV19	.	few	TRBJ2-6	TGTGCCAGTAGTATAGCGGCGGGCAACTCTGGGGCCAACGTCCTGACTTTC	CASSIAAGNSGANVLTF
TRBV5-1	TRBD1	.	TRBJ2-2	TGCGCCAGCAGCTTGGGATTCCCCGGGACAGAGAACACCGGGGAGCTGTTTTTT	CASSLGFPGTENTGELFF
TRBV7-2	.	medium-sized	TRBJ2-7	TGTGCCAGCAGCTTAGAGCGAACCTACGAGCAGTACTTC	CASSLERTYEQYF
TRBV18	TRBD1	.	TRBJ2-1	TGTGCCAGCTCCCCAAATCTACAGGGGGACTCCTACAATGAGCAGTTCTTC	CASSPNLQGDSYNEQFF
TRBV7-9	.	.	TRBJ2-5	TGTGCCAGCAGCTCATCCCCCGTCGGGGCCGAGACCCAGTACTTC	CASSSSPVGAETQYF
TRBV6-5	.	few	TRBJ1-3	TGTGCCAGCACCCTGGGGGGCGGAGGAAACACCATATATTTT	CASTLGGGGNTIYF
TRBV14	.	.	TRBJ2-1	TGTGCCAGCAGCCAAGATAGCCAGACCCAGTTCTTC	CASSQDSQTQFF
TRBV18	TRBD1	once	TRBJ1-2	TGTGCCAGCTCACCAGCGACAGGGGCCGGTGGCTACACCTTC	CASSPATGAGGYTF
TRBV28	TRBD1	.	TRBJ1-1	TGTGCCAGCAGTTCCCCGGGACAGGGGAGCACTGAAGCTTTCTTT	CASSSPGQGSTEAFF
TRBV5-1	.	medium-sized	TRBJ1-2	TGCGCCAGCAGCGACCCGGGGGCCGAAGGGGCCTATGGCTACACCTTC	CASSDPGAEGAYGYTF
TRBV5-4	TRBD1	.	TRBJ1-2	TGTGCCAGCAGCCTGGGACAGTTCTATGGCTACACCTTC	CASSLGQFYGYTF
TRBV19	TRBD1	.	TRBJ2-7	TGTGCCAGTAGTCCCGGGACAGGAGCCTACGAGCAGTACTTC	CASSPGTGAYEQYF
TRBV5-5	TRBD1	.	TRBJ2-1	TGTGCCAGCAGCCCTCCGGGACAGGGCAATGAGCAGTTCTTC	CASSPPGQGNEQFF
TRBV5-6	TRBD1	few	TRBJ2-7	TGTGCCAGCAGCTTGGAGCAGGGGGCCTTCTCCTACGAGCAGTACTTC	CASSLEQGAFSYEQYF
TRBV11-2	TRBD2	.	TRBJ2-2	TGTGCCAGCAGCTTAGATCGGGCTAGCGGGACTTACACCGGGGAGCTGTTTTTT	CASSLDRASGTYTGELFF
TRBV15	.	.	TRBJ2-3	TGTGCCACCAGCAGAGATTTATTCGGACAGCGTAACACAGATACGCAGTATTTT	CATSRDLFGQRNTDTQYF